The rows below give T cell receptor beta chains drawn from one sample of a study of cytomegalovirus exposure and HLA in healthy donors. Some clones are missing from TCRdb's copy, which holds only in-frame ones; the method was immunoSEQ multiplex PCR. The sample yields about 200,000 clones, 75% to 85% seen once. The sequencing input was PBMCs. The receptors here all came from a male donor in good health and CMV-seropositive. Both conserved end residues are part of each CDR3. A D gene is named only where the DNA matches it firmly. The size field is filled for only some rows; it gives once, few, many or a size class.

size	D	V	J	DNA	CDR3
NA	NA	TRBV5-4	TRBJ2-3	TGTGCCAGCAGCAACCGCAGGATAAACACAGATACGCAGTATTTT	CASSNRRINTDTQYF
NA	TRBD1	TRBV5-1	TRBJ2-7	TGCGCCAGCAGCTTGGTTGGGACAGGGGACCTGAGCTCCTACGAGCAGTACTTC	CASSLVGTGDLSSYEQYF
NA	TRBD1	TRBV7-9	TRBJ2-7	TGTGCCAGCAGCCTGGAGGGGGACAGGGGGCTCGTAAAGTACTTC	CASSLEGDRGLVKYF
once	NA	TRBV30	TRBJ1-6	TGTGCCTGGAGTTCAACAGGATTTAATAATTCACCCCTCCACTTT	CAWSSTGFNNSPLHF
NA	NA	TRBV13	TRBJ2-5	TGTGCCAGCAGCTCCAGGGATGGAGAGACCCAGTACTTC	CASSSRDGETQYF
NA	TRBD2	TRBV6-1	TRBJ2-1	TGTGCCAGCAGTGAATTTCGCGGGGGGGCCTACAATGAGCAGTTCTTC	CASSEFRGGAYNEQFF
once	NA	TRBV30	TRBJ2-2	TGTGCCTGGAGTCCCAGGGGAACCCCATCCGGGGAGCTGTTTTTT	CAWSPRGTPSGELFF
NA	NA	TRBV29-1	TRBJ1-2	TGCAGCGCCCGAGTCAGGGACTATGGCTACACCTTC	CSARVRDYGYTF
few	TRBD1	TRBV7-7	TRBJ2-7	TGTGCTAGCAGCCCTGGGACAGAGACGTACTTC	CASSPGTETYF
NA	TRBD2	TRBV4-1	TRBJ2-5	TGCGCCAGCAGCCAAGGTAGCGGGAACCAAGAGACCCAGTACTTC	CASSQGSGNQETQYF
NA	TRBD2	TRBV11-3	TRBJ2-1	TGTGCCAGCAGTAGCGGGAGGGCCGAGTACAATGAGCAGTTCTTC	CASSSGRAEYNEQFF
NA	NA	TRBV4-2	TRBJ2-5	TGTGCCAGCACCCCGCAGCGGGAAGAGACCCAGTACTTC	CASTPQREETQYF
NA	NA	TRBV28	TRBJ1-1	TGTGCCAGCAGTGCGAAAATGAACACTGAAGCTTTCTTT	CASSAKMNTEAFF
NA	TRBD1	TRBV7-9	TRBJ1-5	TGTTCCAGCAGCTACAGGGGGAACAATCAGCCCCAGCATTTT	CSSSYRGNNQPQHF
NA	NA	TRBV28	TRBJ2-4	TGTGCCAGCAGGTCGGGAGTCGCAAACATTCAGTACTTC	CASRSGVANIQYF
NA	NA	TRBV5-5	TRBJ1-6	TGTGCCAGCAGCTCCGATCAGGTCTCCTGGAATTCACCCCTCCACTTT	CASSSDQVSWNSPLHF
NA	NA	TRBV7-2	TRBJ2-2	TGTGCCAGCAGGGTCGGGAGGGGGCAGATGACCGGGGAGCTGTTTTTT	CASRVGRGQMTGELFF
NA	NA	TRBV7-3	TRBJ2-1	TGTGCCAGCAGCTTAAGTATAGAGCGGAGCTCCTACAATGAGCAGTTCTTC	CASSLSIERSSYNEQFF
few	NA	TRBV4-3	TRBJ1-6	TGCGCCAGCAGCCCCCGGACAGCTAATAATTCACCCCTCCACTTT	CASSPRTANNSPLHF
NA	TRBD2	TRBV4-2	TRBJ2-1	TGTGCCAGCAGCCACGGGACTAGCGGTGCGATTACCTACAATGAGCAGTTCTTC	CASSHGTSGAITYNEQFF
NA	NA	TRBV5-5	TRBJ1-1	TGTGCCAGCAGCTTGGGAAGTTGGCCTGAAGCTTTCTTT	CASSLGSWPEAFF
NA	TRBD1	TRBV6-5	TRBJ1-3	TGTGCCAGCAGTTACAGGACAGGTCAGGCTGGAAACACCATATATTTT	CASSYRTGQAGNTIYF
NA	TRBD2	TRBV27	TRBJ2-3	TGTGCCAGCAGTTCCGCCTACACTAGCGGGACTGAATCTACGCAGTATTTT	CASSSAYTSGTESTQYF
NA	NA	TRBV19	TRBJ1-4	TGTGCCAGTAGTATTTTGGGCAGGGAAGGTGAAAAACTGTTTTTT	CASSILGREGEKLFF
NA	TRBD1	TRBV5-6	TRBJ1-1	TGTGCCAGCAGACAAACGACAGGGGTGAACACTGAAGCTTTCTTT	CASRQTTGVNTEAFF
NA	NA	TRBV2	TRBJ1-2	TGTGCCAACCTCCTCCAGACATCTCACTATGGCTACACCTTC	CANLLQTSHYGYTF
NA	TRBD1	TRBV27	TRBJ1-5	TGTGCCAGCAGTCCCCGACAGGGTCAGCCCCAGCATTTT	CASSPRQGQPQHF
NA	NA	TRBV9	TRBJ1-2	TGTGCCAGCAGCGTAGGACCAGGGGCCAACTATGGCTACACCTTC	CASSVGPGANYGYTF
few	NA	TRBV10-3	TRBJ1-4	TGTGCCATCAGTGAGAACAGGAATGAAAAACTGTTTTTT	CAISENRNEKLFF
NA	NA	TRBV5-4	TRBJ2-7	TGTGCCAGCAGCTCCGCCCAGGGTGTCCGGACCGACGAGCAGTACTTC	CASSSAQGVRTDEQYF
NA	NA	TRBV7-9	TRBJ1-4	TGTGCCAGCAGCTCCCCACCCGAGTCCAGGGGATCAGAAAAACTGTTTTTT	CASSSPPESRGSEKLFF
NA	TRBD2	TRBV11-2	TRBJ2-1	TGTGCCAGCAGCCTCAGCGGGGCGGGAGCCGGGAATGAGCAGTTCTTC	CASSLSGAGAGNEQFF
once	TRBD2	TRBV9	TRBJ2-3	TGTGCCAGCAGCCCCCACGGGTCCATTCGGGGGGGGATAGATACGCAGTATTTT	CASSPHGSIRGGIDTQYF
NA	NA	TRBV11-3	TRBJ2-7	TGTGCCAGCAGCCGGGGGGGGACAGACGGGGAGCAGTACTTC	CASSRGGTDGEQYF
NA	TRBD2	TRBV27	TRBJ2-1	TGTGCCAGCACCCTTGGTAGCGGGAACGCGCAGTTCTTC	CASTLGSGNAQFF
NA	NA	TRBV6-1	TRBJ2-3	TGTGCCAGCAGTGCATCGGCACAGTTCACAGATACGCAGTATTTT	CASSASAQFTDTQYF
once	NA	TRBV27	TRBJ1-1	TGTGCCAGCAGTTTTTCTTTACAGGTAAACACTGAAGCTTTCTTT	CASSFSLQVNTEAFF